This entry lists 28 T cell receptor beta chains sequenced from one sample in a study of shared clonotypes between healthy human individuals (dated by TCRdb to 2020 to 2022). CD8 naive samples were CD45RO-negative cells positively selected for CCR7, giving a CD45RA+CCR7+ population that excluded TemRA cells. The library relied on the immunoSEQ multiplex PCR assay. TCRdb carries this immuneACCESS record with in-frame sequences only. Its versions omit some clonotypes, under half of them owing to an unresolved V gene in the studies checked, with the rest unexplained. In this sample the table shows 800,000 to 950,000 clones, approximately 97% of which occur a single time. The ten largest clones take up around 0.21% of the sample. Sequencing was done on a sample of naive CD8+ T cells sorted from blood. The cell subset or site label here, explained by the study, means: CD45RA+CCR7+. These receptors were collected from a young man in good health.

The rearrangement joins TRBV7-2 to TRBJ1-2, with D uncertain. The germline V gene has CDR1 SGHTA and CDR2 FQGNSA. V lost 2 bases and J 2 bases, leaving 6 bases between the germline ends. The CDR3 has 13 residues. CDR3: CASSLSRNYGYTF. CDR3 in DNA: TGTGCCAGCAGCTTATCTAGGAACTATGGCTACACCTTC. The whole variable domain, filled in from reference TRBV7-2 and TRBJ1-2, reads GAGVSQSPSNKVTEKGKDVELRCDPISGHTALYWYRQSLGQGLEFLIYFQGNSAPDKSGLPSDRFSAERTGGSVSTLTIQRTQQEDSAVYLCASSLSRNYGYTFGSGTRLTVV.

This chain joins TRBV6-5 and TRBJ1-2, with D perhaps matching TRBD1 (5 bases). The ends were cut back, 5 bases at V and 2 bases at J, with 15 bases in the middle. The CDR3 spans 15 residues. CDR1 is MNHEY and CDR2 is SVGAGI in the germline V gene. The CDR3 DNA sequence: TGTGCCAGCAGTCCCGATGGGGGGATGAACTATGGCTACACCTTC. Amino acids: CASSPDGGMNYGYTF.

The chain joins TRBV19 to TRBJ1-1; 8 positions agree with TRBD1. The J segment lost 3 bases and the V segment lost 8 bases, leaving 5 bases of the junction unmatched. This CDR3 contains 13 residues. CDR1 is LNHDA and CDR2 is SQIVND in the germline V gene (reference sequence). The CDR3 DNA reads as TGTGCCAGTGTGGACAGGGACGACACTGAAGCTTTCTTT. Translating it yields CASVDRDDTEAFF.

This clone came up once. The rearrangement links TRBV9 to TRBJ1-1; D uncertain. The germline V gene has CDR1 SGDLS and CDR2 YYNGEE. The CDR3 loop spans 16 amino acids. V dropped 1 base and J dropped 3 bases, with 16 bases sitting between them. The CDR3 DNA follows: TGTGCCAGCAGCGTATCACGGGATCTTAGGTACACTGAAGCTTTCTTT. This gives the protein CASSVSRDLRYTEAFF. Full variable domain (outside the CDR3, taken from reference TRBV9 and TRBJ1-1): DSGVTQTPKHLITATGQRVTLRCSPRSGDLSVYWYQQSLDQGLQFLIQYYNGEERAKGNILERFSAQQFPDLHSELNLSSLELGDSALYFCASSVSRDLRYTEAFFGQGTRLTVV.

The chain uses TRBV27 and TRBJ2-6; maybe TRBD2 (6 bases). V was pared by 5 bases and J by 0 bases, with 26 bases between. CDR3 length: 21 residues. Per germline, CDR1 MNHEY and CDR2 SMNVEV (reference sequence). CDR3 in amino acids: CASSPKGLATITVSGANVLTF. The CDR3 bases are TGTGCCAGCAGTCCCAAGGGCCTAGCGACCATAACCGTCTCTGGGGCCAACGTCCTGACTTTC. Combining the CDR3 with reference TRBV27 and TRBJ2-6 gives the whole variable domain EAQVTQNPRYLITVTGKKLTVTCSQNMNHEYMSWYRQDPGLGLRQIYYSMNVEVTDKGDVPEGYKVSRKEKRNFPLILESPSPNQTSLYFCASSPKGLATITVSGANVLTFGAGSRLTVL.

With respect to this clone: The same CDR3 can be traced to other DNA sequences in this sample. The chain is built from TRBV7-6 and TRBJ2-7, with 9 bases identical to TRBD1. V lost 3 bases and J lost 2; bases outside the gene matches: 2. This CDR3 comprises 14 residues. Germline V lookup: CDR1 SGHVS, CDR2 FNYEAQ. CDR3 residues: CASSFRQGAYEQYF. CDR3 nucleotides: TGTGCCAGCAGCTTCAGACAGGGGGCCTACGAGCAGTACTTC. The variable domain in full, with the rest retrieved from reference TRBV7-6 and TRBJ2-7, is GAGVSQSPRYKVTKRGQDVALRCDPISGHVSLYWYRQALGQGPEFLTYFNYEAQQDKSGLPNDRFSAERPEGSISTLTIQRTEQRDSAMYRCASSFRQGAYEQYFGPGTRLTVT.

This rearrangement joins TRBV7-2 to TRBJ2-7, with a possible D match to TRBD2 (5 bases). Trimming pared 2 bases from V and 2 bases from J, leaving 19 bases between. Per germline, CDR1 SGHTA and CDR2 FQGNSA. The CDR3 length is 17 residues. Written as DNA, the CDR3 is TGTGCCAGCAGCTTAAGAAGCGGAAGTACTATGGCCTACGAGCAGTACTTC. It encodes CASSLRSGSTMAYEQYF.

The rearrangement uses TRBV9 and TRBJ2-3; 11 bases agree with TRBD2. Looked up from germline, CDR1 is SGDLS and CDR2 is YYNGEE. This CDR3 is 17 amino acids long. The J segment lost 3 bases and the V segment lost 3 bases, leaving 9 bases of the junction unmatched. For the CDR3, the DNA is TGTGCCAGCAGCGGACTGACTAGCGGGACTAGGACAGATACGCAGTATTTT. Residues: CASSGLTSGTRTDTQYF.

In regard to this clone: The sample contains more than one DNA sequence encoding this CDR3. This chain joins TRBV9 and TRBJ1-2; D ambiguous. Looked up from germline, CDR1 is SGDLS and CDR2 is YYNGEE. The V and J ends lost 3 bases and 8 bases respectively, with 5 bases between them. The CDR3 length is 10 residues. CDR3 in DNA: TGTGCCAGCAGCGGCCCGGGCTACACCTTC. Its translation: CASSGPGYTF.

This chain joins TRBV7-9 and TRBJ2-2, with D unresolved. In germline, CDR1 is SEHNR, CDR2 FQNEAQ (reference sequence). The CDR3 loop spans 15 amino acids. Trimming cost V 2 bases and J 4 bases, with 11 bases left between them. CDR3 sequence (DNA): TGTGCCAGCAGCTTATGGGATTCCGGCACCGGGGAGCTGTTTTTT. It encodes CASSLWDSGTGELFF. Variable domain in full (rest from reference TRBV7-9 and TRBJ2-2): DTGVSQNPRHKITKRGQNVTFRCDPISEHNRLYWYRQTLGQGPEFLTYFQNEAQLEKSRLLSDRFSAERPKGSFSTLEIQRTEQGDSAMYLCASSLWDSGTGELFFGEGSRLTVL.

The chain has TRBV25-1 and TRBJ2-1, with D possibly TRBD1 on 6 matching bases. This CDR3 contains 12 residues. Germline CDR1 reads MGHDK; CDR2 reads SYGVNS. Trimming removed 10 bases at V and 4 bases at J, with 11 bases between. The CDR3 region is CATEGEYNEQFF. For the CDR3, the DNA is TGTGCCACTGAGGGGGAGTACAATGAGCAGTTCTTC.

For this clone: Other nucleotide sequences from this sample produce the same CDR3. The chain employs TRBV7-6 and TRBJ2-3; D remains unclear. Germline V gene sequence: CDR1 SGHVS, CDR2 FNYEAQ. The CDR3 is made up of 14 amino acids. V lost 2 bases, J lost 0 bases, and 6 bases lay in between. The CDR3 DNA follows: TGTGCCAGCAGCTTATTGGGCAGCACAGATACGCAGTATTTT. This translates into CASSLLGSTDTQYF.

This chain uses TRBV11-1 with TRBJ2-2, with D unresolved. The V end was cut by 4 bases, the J end by 0 bases, with 12 bases between. Germline assignment: CDR1 SGHAT and CDR2 FQDESV (reference sequence). There are 16 residues in the CDR3. DNA for the CDR3: TGTGCCAGCAGCTCCCCAACTACCGCGAACACCGGGGAGCTGTTTTTT. Protein: CASSSPTTANTGELFF. Based on the CDR3 plus reference TRBV11-1 and TRBJ2-2, the full variable domain is EAEVAQSPRYKITEKSQAVAFWCDPISGHATLYWYRQILGQGPELLVQFQDESVVDDSQLPKDRFSAERLKGVDSTLKIQPAELGDSAMYLCASSSPTTANTGELFFGEGSRLTVL.

The J gene is TRBJ2-7, the V gene TRBV4-1; no definite D call. Germline values: CDR1 MGHRA, CDR2 YSYEKL. This CDR3 has 12 amino acids. Trimming cost V 0 bases and J 6 bases, with 6 bases left between them. The CDR3 DNA follows: TGCGCCAGCAGCCAAGATCTAGGCGAGCAGTACTTC. This sequence encodes CASSQDLGEQYF.

The V gene is TRBV7-9, the J gene TRBJ1-3; tentatively, D is TRBD1 (6 bases). The CDR3 runs to 16 residues. CDR1 and CDR2 from the germline V gene are SEHNR and FQNEAQ (reference sequence). V lost 4 bases and J lost 0, with 13 bases in between. CDR3 protein: CASSSTWTVSGNTIYF. In DNA, the CDR3 is TGTGCCAGCAGCTCAACCTGGACAGTCTCTGGAAACACCATATATTTT. Full variable domain (rest looked up from reference TRBV7-9 and TRBJ1-3): DTGVSQNPRHKITKRGQNVTFRCDPISEHNRLYWYRQTLGQGPEFLTYFQNEAQLEKSRLLSDRFSAERPKGSFSTLEIQRTEQGDSAMYLCASSSTWTVSGNTIYFGEGSWLTVV.

The chain couples TRBV27 to TRBJ2-7, with unresolved D. The CDR3 extends over 14 amino acids. V was trimmed by 3 bases and J by 4 bases, leaving 13 bases between them. Germline V gene data show CDR1 as MNHEY and CDR2 as SMNVEV (reference sequence). CDR3 nucleotides: TGTGCCAGCAGTTTCGATGGTGGTGGGTACGAGCAGTACTTC. It encodes CASSFDGGGYEQYF.

The V gene is TRBV7-3, the J gene TRBJ2-5; 7 bases match TRBD2. The CDR3 covers 14 residues. V shed 1 base and J 5 bases; nucleotides not matched to a gene: 4. Germline V CDR1 and CDR2: SGHTA, FQGTGA. CDR3 region: CASSLMGGEETQYF. CDR3 in DNA: TGTGCCAGCAGCTTAATGGGAGGGGAGGAGACCCAGTACTTC.

V is TRBV10-2 and J is TRBJ1-5; D ambiguous. From germline, CDR1 is WSHSY and CDR2 SAAADI. The CDR3 covers 16 residues. V was pared by 1 base and J by 7 bases, with 17 bases between. CDR3 DNA: TGCGCCAGCAGTGAGTATATGGGAGGGCTTGGGCAGCCCCAGCATTTT. This gives the protein CASSEYMGGLGQPQHF.

The V call is TRBV27, the J call TRBJ2-7, with 8 bases fitting TRBD2. Germline-derived CDR1 and CDR2 are MNHEY and SMNVEV (reference sequence). J gave up 3 bases and V 6 bases, and 10 bases lay outside the gene matches. CDR3 length: 15 amino acids. The CDR3 bases are TGTGCCAGCAGCCCGAGAGCGGGAGTCTACTACGAGCAGTACTTC. Its protein is CASSPRAGVYYEQYF.

As concerns this clone: The final CDR3 position lacks the conserved phenylalanine or tryptophan, pointing to a likely read error. The DNA is left out, because the CDR3 cannot be placed on it with certainty; the CDR3 is given as TCRdb lists it. The chain employs TRBV6-6 and TRBJ2-7; the DNA was not used to check the table's D call, TRBD2. CDR1 MNHNY and CDR2 SVGAGI come from the germline V gene (reference sequence). The CDR3 is made up of 9 amino acids, end residues included. CDR3 region: CASSYGRRP.

This chain joins TRBV4-1 and TRBJ2-7, with D unresolved. From germline, CDR1 is MGHRA and CDR2 YSYEKL. V was cut by 1 base and J by 1 base, with 8 bases left in between. The CDR3 is 14 amino acids. The CDR3 is CASSQVQESYEQYF. CDR3 bases: TGCGCCAGCAGCCAAGTTCAAGAATCCTACGAGCAGTACTTC.

J is TRBJ2-7 and V is TRBV18, with D hard to call. The CDR3 covers 11 residues. Germline V gene data show CDR1 as KGHSH and CDR2 as LQKENI. V was cut by 3 bases and J by 5 bases, with 5 bases left in between. CDR3 DNA sequence: TGTGCCAGCTCACCGGAGCACGAGCAGTACTTC. Translation gives CASSPEHEQYF. Combining the CDR3 with reference TRBV18 and TRBJ2-7 gives the whole variable domain NAGVMQNPRHLVRRRGQEARLRCSPMKGHSHVYWYRQLPEEGLKFMVYLQKENIIDESGMPKERFSAEFPKEGPSILRIQQVVRGDSAAYFCASSPEHEQYFGPGTRLTVT.

The chain combines TRBV4-2 with TRBJ2-7, with D perhaps matching TRBD1 (6 bases). V was shortened by 5 bases and J by 9 bases, with 20 bases between the two germline ends. The CDR3 spans 14 residues. Germline CDR1 LGHNA, CDR2 YNFKEQ. CDR3 sequence reads: CASSEGQFLGVQYF. The DNA for the CDR3 is TGTGCCAGCAGCGAAGGACAGTTCCTAGGCGTGCAGTACTTC.

This clone came up once. The chain uses TRBV7-6 and TRBJ2-5, with D perhaps matching TRBD1 (5 bases). The V and J ends lost 1 base and 0 bases respectively, with 6 bases between them. The CDR3 extends over 14 amino acids. From germline, CDR1 is SGHVS and CDR2 FNYEAQ. CDR3 nucleotide sequence: TGTGCCAGCAGCTTAGGCAGGGACCAAGAGACCCAGTACTTC. This sequence encodes CASSLGRDQETQYF.

This sequence joins TRBV29-1 and TRBJ1-5; D is undetermined. Germline values: CDR1 SQVTM, CDR2 ANQGSEA. V gave up 3 bases and J gave up 5 bases, with 11 bases separating them. The CDR3 runs 13 residues. The CDR3 DNA reads as TGCAGCGTTGATCGCCCTAACGATCAGCCCCAGCATTTT. As protein: CSVDRPNDQPQHF.

CDR3 sequence: CASSLGRDYGYTF. CDR3 DNA: TGTGCCAGCAGCTTGGGACGAGACTATGGCTACACCTTC. The chain uses TRBV7-9 and TRBJ1-2; TRBD1 is a possible D gene (5 bases). Deletions cut 3 bases from V and 3 bases from J, with 8 bases between. The CDR3 loop spans 13 amino acids. CDR1 is SEHNR and CDR2 is FQNEAQ in the germline V gene (reference sequence).

The chain combines TRBV28 with TRBJ1-4, with 9 bases matching TRBD1. The V and J ends lost 5 bases and 7 bases, in that order; junction bases with no gene match: 8. Germline CDR1 and CDR2: MDHEN and SYDVKM. The CDR3 runs 15 residues. CDR3 amino acids: CASSGGQGFIEKLFF. CDR3 DNA sequence: TGTGCCAGCAGTGGGGGACAGGGCTTTATTGAAAAACTGTTTTTT.

Note on this clone: The junction shows a germline mismatch at one end, possibly a read error. The V and J genes are TRBV2 and TRBJ2-3; TRBD1 is a possible D gene (5 bases). The CDR3 loop spans 17 amino acids. Germline values: CDR1 SNHLY, CDR2 FYNNEI. CDR3 nucleotide sequence: TGTGCCAGCAGCGAAGAAGGGGCGATTCAGAGCACAGATACGCAGTATTTT. Protein: CASSEEGAIQSTDTQYF.